This T cell receptor (beta chain) appears in the sequencing data of a study of T cell changes during pregnancy in multiple sclerosis. CDR1 is SQVTM and CDR2 is ANQGSEA in the germline V gene. The CDR3 spans 18 residues. The ends lost 4 bases at V and 4 bases at J; junction bases unmatched: 13. Produced via immunoSEQ multiplex PCR; TCRdb's table is partial and in-frame only. The sample carries 56,000 or so clones, 75% to 90% recorded once. The input for sequencing was peripheral blood, taken after pregnancy. The chain recombines TRBV29-1 with TRBJ2-5, with TRBD2 matching over 15 bases. This TCR was sampled from a female donor with multiple sclerosis, enrolled in a pregnancy study. The CDR3 is CSVGTLGLAGGGPETQYF. CDR3 nucleotides: TGCAGCGTTGGGACGCTTGGACTAGCGGGGGGGGGCCCAGAGACCCAGTACTTC. Together with reference TRBV29-1 and TRBJ2-5, the CDR3 gives the full variable domain: SAVISQKPSRDICQRGTSLTIQCQVDSQVTMMFWYRQQPGQSLTLIATANQGSEATYESGFVIDKFPISRPNLTFSTLTVSNMSPEDSSIYLCSVGTLGLAGGGPETQYFGPGTRLLVL.